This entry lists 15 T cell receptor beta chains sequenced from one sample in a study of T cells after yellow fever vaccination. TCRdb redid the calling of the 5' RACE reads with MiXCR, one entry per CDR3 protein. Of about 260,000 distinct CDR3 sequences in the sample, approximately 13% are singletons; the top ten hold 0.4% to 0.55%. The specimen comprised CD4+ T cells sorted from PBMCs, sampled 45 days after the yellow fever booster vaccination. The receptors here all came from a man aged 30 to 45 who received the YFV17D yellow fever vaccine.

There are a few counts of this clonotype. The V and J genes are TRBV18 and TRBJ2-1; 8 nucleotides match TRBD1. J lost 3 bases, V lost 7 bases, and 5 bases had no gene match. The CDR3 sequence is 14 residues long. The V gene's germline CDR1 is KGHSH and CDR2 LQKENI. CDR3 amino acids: CASFRGRDYNEQFF. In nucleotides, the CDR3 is TGTGCCAGCTTCAGGGGGCGCGACTACAATGAGCAGTTCTTC.

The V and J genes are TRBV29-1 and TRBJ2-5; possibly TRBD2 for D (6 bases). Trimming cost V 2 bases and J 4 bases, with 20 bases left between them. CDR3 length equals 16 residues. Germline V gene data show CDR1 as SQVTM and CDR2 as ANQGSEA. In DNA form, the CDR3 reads TGCAGCGTTGAATTCCGAAGGAGGGCCTTCGGAGAGACCCAGTACTTC. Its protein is CSVEFRRRAFGETQYF.

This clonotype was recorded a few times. In DNA form, the CDR3 reads TGTGCCATCAGTGAGCGTAGCGGGGGAGGGAGGGAGCAGTTCTTC. It translates to CAISERSGGGREQFF. J is TRBJ2-1 and V is TRBV10-3; 9 positions match TRBD2. The germline V gene encodes CDR1 ENHRY and CDR2 SYGVKD. This CDR3 comprises 15 residues. The V gene end was trimmed by 2 bases and the J gene end by 10 bases; junction bases not matched to a gene: 9.

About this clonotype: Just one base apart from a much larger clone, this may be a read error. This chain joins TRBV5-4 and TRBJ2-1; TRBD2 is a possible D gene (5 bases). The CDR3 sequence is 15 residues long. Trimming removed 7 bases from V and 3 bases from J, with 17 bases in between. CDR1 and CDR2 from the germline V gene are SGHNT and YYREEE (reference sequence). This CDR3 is CASGAGLDNYNEQFF. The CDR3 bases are TGTGCCAGCGGAGCCGGACTGGATAACTACAATGAGCAGTTCTTC.

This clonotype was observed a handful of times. The CDR3 DNA is TGCGCCAGCAGATGGGGAGCGGGAGTAGACGGTACGCAGTATTTT. Its translation is CASRWGAGVDGTQYF. The chain carries TRBV5-1 and TRBJ2-3; TRBD2 agrees at 8 bases. V trimming: 5 bases; J trimming: 8 bases; junction bases outside the gene matches: 13. Germline assignment: CDR1 SGHRS and CDR2 YFSETQ. The CDR3 covers 15 residues.

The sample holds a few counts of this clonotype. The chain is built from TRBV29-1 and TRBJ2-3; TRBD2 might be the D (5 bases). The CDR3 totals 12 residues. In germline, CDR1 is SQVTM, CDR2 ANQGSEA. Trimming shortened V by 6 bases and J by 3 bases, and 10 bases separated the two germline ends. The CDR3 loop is CSVSSGTDTQYF. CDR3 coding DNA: TGCAGCGTCTCAAGCGGAACAGATACGCAGTATTTT.

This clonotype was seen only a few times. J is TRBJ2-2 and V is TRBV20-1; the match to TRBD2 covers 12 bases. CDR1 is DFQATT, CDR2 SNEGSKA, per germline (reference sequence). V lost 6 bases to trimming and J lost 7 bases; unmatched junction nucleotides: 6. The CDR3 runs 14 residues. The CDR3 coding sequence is TGCAGTGCCGCGACTAGCGGGAGAATCGGGGAGCTGTTTTTT. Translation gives CSAATSGRIGELFF.

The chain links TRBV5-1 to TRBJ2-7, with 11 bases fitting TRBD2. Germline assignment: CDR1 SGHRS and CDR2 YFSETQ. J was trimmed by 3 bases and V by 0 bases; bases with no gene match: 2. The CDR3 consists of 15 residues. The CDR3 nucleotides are TGCGCCAGCAGCTTGGTGACTAGCGGGAACTACGAGCAGTACTTC. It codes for CASSLVTSGNYEQYF.

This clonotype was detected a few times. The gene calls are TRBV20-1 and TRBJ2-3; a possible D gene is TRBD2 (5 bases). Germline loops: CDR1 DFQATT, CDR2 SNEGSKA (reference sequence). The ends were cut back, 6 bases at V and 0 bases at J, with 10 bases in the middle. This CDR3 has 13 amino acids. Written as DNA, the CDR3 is TGCAGTGCCCGTAGCGCTAGCACAGATACGCAGTATTTT. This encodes CSARSASTDTQYF.

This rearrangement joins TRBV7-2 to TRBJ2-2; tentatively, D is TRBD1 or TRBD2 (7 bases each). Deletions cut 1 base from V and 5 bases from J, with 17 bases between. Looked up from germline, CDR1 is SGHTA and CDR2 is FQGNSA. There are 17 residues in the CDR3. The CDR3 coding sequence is TGTGCCAGCAGCTTAGTTCCGGTGCAGGGGGGGACCGGGGAGCTGTTTTTT. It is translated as CASSLVPVQGGTGELFF.

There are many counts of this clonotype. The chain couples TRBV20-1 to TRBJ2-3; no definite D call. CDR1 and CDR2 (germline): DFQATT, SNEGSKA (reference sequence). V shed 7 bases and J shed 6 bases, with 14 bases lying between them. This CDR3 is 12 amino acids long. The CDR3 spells CSELTLGDTQYF. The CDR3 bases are TGCAGTGAGCTCACCCTAGGGGATACGCAGTATTTT.

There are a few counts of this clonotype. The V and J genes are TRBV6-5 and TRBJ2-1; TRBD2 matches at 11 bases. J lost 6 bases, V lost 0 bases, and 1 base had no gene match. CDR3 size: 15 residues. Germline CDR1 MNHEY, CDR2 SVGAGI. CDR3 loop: CASSYSGLAGNEQFF. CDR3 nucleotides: TGTGCCAGCAGTTACTCCGGACTAGCGGGCAATGAGCAGTTCTTC.

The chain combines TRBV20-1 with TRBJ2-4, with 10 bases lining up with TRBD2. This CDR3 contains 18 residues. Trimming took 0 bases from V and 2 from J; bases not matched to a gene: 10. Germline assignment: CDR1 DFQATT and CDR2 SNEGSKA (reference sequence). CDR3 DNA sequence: TGCAGTGCTAGAGAGAGGGGCGTACTAGCGGGATCCAAAAACATTCAGTACTTC. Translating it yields CSARERGVLAGSKNIQYF.

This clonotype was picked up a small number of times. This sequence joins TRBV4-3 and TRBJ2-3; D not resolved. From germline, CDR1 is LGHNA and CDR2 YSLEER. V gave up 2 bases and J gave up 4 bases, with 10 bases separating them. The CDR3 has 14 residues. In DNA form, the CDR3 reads TGCGCCAGCAGCCAACACCACCGGCCAGATACGCAGTATTTT. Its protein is CASSQHHRPDTQYF.

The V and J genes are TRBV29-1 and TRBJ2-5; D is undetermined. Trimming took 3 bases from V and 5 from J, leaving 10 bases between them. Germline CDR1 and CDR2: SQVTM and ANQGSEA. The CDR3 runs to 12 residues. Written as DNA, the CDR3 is TGCAGCGTTGATTTCCAGCGCGAGACCCAGTACTTC. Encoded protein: CSVDFQRETQYF.